Presented here are 30 T cell receptor beta chains from one specimen sequenced in a study of T cell repertoires in cytomegalovirus infection. TCRdb independently ran MiXCR on the reads; one entry per CDR3 protein. The sample contains 830,000 or so distinct CDR3 sequences, about 30% of which appear only once. These TCRs are of unknown antigen specificity. The specimen was cultured CD8+ T cells from PBMCs, collected from culture after CMV antigen stimulation. These receptors were obtained from a human donor in good health (CMV status not recorded). Some clones in this sample may be carry-over from other donors' samples.

V usage is TRBV15 and J usage is TRBJ1-2; D ambiguous. Germline loops: CDR1 LNHNV, CDR2 YYDKDF (reference sequence). This CDR3 contains 13 residues. The ends were cut back, 0 bases at V and 8 bases at J, with 10 bases in the middle. CDR3 nucleotide sequence: TGTGCCACCAGCAGAGATCGTTCGGGAGGCTACACCTTC. Translated: CATSRDRSGGYTF.

The chain uses TRBV7-9 and TRBJ1-4, with a tentative D call TRBD1 (5 bases). This CDR3 comprises 15 residues. Germline assignment: CDR1 SEHNR and CDR2 FQNEAQ (reference sequence). Trimming left V 2 bases short and J 5 bases short, with 12 bases between. CDR3 residues: CASSLIGDLNEKLFF. CDR3 nucleotides: TGTGCCAGCAGCTTAATAGGGGATTTGAATGAAAAACTGTTTTTT.

This clonotype was counted only a few times. The chain has TRBV27 and TRBJ1-6; 9 bases match TRBD1. The CDR3 spans 14 residues. The germline V gene has CDR1 MNHEY and CDR2 SMNVEV (reference sequence). The V gene end was trimmed by 6 bases and the J gene end by 8 bases; junction bases not matched to a gene: 5. The CDR3 loop is CASRGGQGYSPLHF. DNA for the CDR3: TGTGCCAGCAGAGGGGGACAGGGTTATTCACCCCTCCACTTT.

The rearrangement uses TRBV4-1 and TRBJ2-7; D is unresolved. Germline V CDR1 and CDR2: MGHRA, YSYEKL. V lost 5 bases and J 2 bases, leaving 10 bases between the germline ends. The CDR3 loop spans 13 amino acids. CDR3: CASSYDTTYEQYV. Written as DNA, the CDR3 is TGCGCCAGCAGCTACGACACGACCTACGAGCAGTACGTC.

A few counts support this clonotype. The V call is TRBV10-2, the J call TRBJ1-1; D might be TRBD1 (6 bases). The CDR3 is 15 residues long. Germline V gives CDR1 WSHSY, CDR2 SAAADI. The V and J ends lost 8 bases and 0 bases respectively, with 16 bases between them. The CDR3 bases are TGCGCCAGCGGGGGACAAGGAGGAATGAACACTGAAGCTTTCTTT. It specifies CASGGQGGMNTEAFF.

The J gene is TRBJ1-2, the V gene TRBV7-9, with D hard to call. CDR1 and CDR2 (germline): SEHNR, FQNEAQ (reference sequence). The CDR3 runs 15 residues. V was shortened by 1 base and J by 1 base, with 10 bases between the two germline ends. The CDR3 loop reads CASSLGAGDNYGYTF. The CDR3 DNA reads TGTGCCAGCAGCTTAGGGGCAGGAGATAACTATGGCTACACCTTC.

At least ten counts were recorded for this clonotype. The chain joins TRBV7-6 to TRBJ2-7, with D perhaps being TRBD1 or TRBD2 (5 bases each). This CDR3 contains 13 residues. Trimming left V 2 bases short and J 5 bases short, with 10 bases between. CDR1 SGHVS and CDR2 FNYEAQ come from the germline V gene. DNA for the CDR3: TGTGCCAGCAGCTTACCGGGGCAGAACGAGCAGTACGTC. Translation gives CASSLPGQNEQYV.

The chain employs TRBV28 and TRBJ2-3, with D possibly being TRBD1 or TRBD2 (5 bases each). The ends were cut back, 3 bases at V and 2 bases at J, with 12 bases in the middle. The CDR3 runs to 15 residues. Germline assignment: CDR1 MDHEN and CDR2 SYDVKM. CDR3 protein: CASSLGRRFTDTQYF. CDR3 DNA sequence: TGTGCCAGCAGTTTGGGACGGCGGTTCACAGATACGCAGTATTTT.

This clonotype was recorded many times. The chain joins TRBV7-8 to TRBJ2-3; D is ambiguous. Germline V gives CDR1 SGHVS, CDR2 FQNEAQ. The CDR3 totals 14 residues. V lost 1 base, J lost 2 bases, and 7 bases lay in between. CDR3 sequence reads: CASSLGLFTDTQYF. DNA of the CDR3: TGTGCCAGCAGCTTAGGACTCTTCACAGATACGCAGTATTTT.

This chain joins TRBV6-2 or TRBV6-3 and TRBJ2-3; TRBD2 matches 12 bases. V gave up 6 bases and J gave up 5 bases; unmatched junction bases: 6. Germline V CDR1 and CDR2: MNHEY, SVGEGT. This CDR3 spans 15 amino acids. The CDR3 loop reads CASSPLAGGRDTQYF. CDR3 DNA: TGTGCCAGCAGCCCCCTAGCGGGGGGGAGAGATACGCAGTATTTT.

Concerning this clonotype itself: Germline and junction disagree at one end, which may indicate a read error. This chain uses TRBV7-7 with TRBJ2-5; D not certain. This CDR3 is 14 amino acids long. Germline-derived CDR1 and CDR2 are SSHAT and FNYEAQ (reference sequence). CDR3 loop: CASSLVYGAETQYF. The CDR3 DNA sequence: TGTGCTAGCAGCTTGGTTTACGGCGCGGAGACCCAGTACTTC.

About this clonotype: This sequence may be a read error, since a much larger clone differs from it by one base. The chain couples TRBV7-2 to TRBJ1-1, with D possibly TRBD1 on 6 matching bases. The CDR3 is made up of 14 amino acids. CDR1 and CDR2 from the germline V gene are SGHTA and FQGNSA. The CDR3 loop is CVSSLAIGGTEAFF. CDR3 DNA: TGTGTCAGCAGCTTAGCTATAGGGGGGACTGAAGCTTTCTTT. Full variable domain (outside the CDR3, taken from reference TRBV7-2 and TRBJ1-1): GAGVSQSPSNKVTEKGKDVELRCDPISGHTALYWYRQSLGQGLEFLIYFQGNSAPDKSGLPSDRFSAERTGGSVSTLTIQRTQQEDSAVYLCVSSLAIGGTEAFFGQGTRLTVV.

This clonotype was found a few times. The chain recombines TRBV25-1 with TRBJ1-1; no firm D call. The length of the CDR3 is 10 residues. V was clipped by 8 bases and J by 10 bases, with 11 bases between them. CDR1 is MGHDK, CDR2 SYGVNS, per germline. Here the CDR3 reads CASEGEGAFF. Here the CDR3 DNA reads TGTGCCAGCGAGGGCGAGGGAGCTTTCTTT.

This clonotype was detected only a few times. As DNA, the CDR3 is TGTGCTAGTGGTTGGGGTCGGGGCATCGACACCGGGGAGCTGTTTTTT. Amino acids: CASGWGRGIDTGELFF. The chain carries TRBV12-5 and TRBJ2-2; tentatively, D is TRBD1 or TRBD2 (5 bases each). The CDR3 has 16 residues. The germline V and J ends were trimmed by 4 bases and 3 bases, with 15 bases remaining between them. The V gene's germline CDR1 is LGHNT and CDR2 FRNRAP.

This clonotype was found a few times. The chain carries TRBV7-6 and TRBJ2-7; 13 positions match TRBD2. The CDR3 runs to 15 residues. Losses at the gene ends were 5 bases for V and 6 bases for J; bases not matched to a gene: 7. The germline V gene encodes CDR1 SGHVS and CDR2 FNYEAQ. CDR3 DNA sequence: TGTGCCAGCAGCCTACTAGCGGGGGGGACCGGCGAGCAGTACTTC. Its translation is CASSLLAGGTGEQYF.

The chain couples TRBV20-1 to TRBJ2-5; 10 bases match TRBD2. The trim removed 0 bases at V and 1 base at J, leaving 5 bases unmatched. Germline CDR1 is DFQATT and CDR2 is SNEGSKA (reference sequence). The CDR3 covers 16 residues. The CDR3 reads CSARDPSGGLQETQYF. In DNA, the CDR3 is TGCAGTGCTAGAGACCCTAGCGGGGGACTCCAAGAGACCCAGTACTTC.

This clonotype was found many times. The rearrangement links TRBV6-6 to TRBJ2-3; D might be TRBD2 (5 bases). The V and J ends lost 4 bases and 1 base respectively, with 15 bases between them. The CDR3 loop spans 16 amino acids. Germline-derived CDR1 and CDR2 are MNHNY and SVGAGI (reference sequence). CDR3 sequence (DNA): TGTGCCAGCAGTTCCCCGTTAGCGTCTGGCACAGATACGCAGTATTTT. Translating it yields CASSSPLASGTDTQYF.

The chain carries TRBV13 and TRBJ1-2, with no clear D. The V gene lost 0 bases and the J gene lost 0 bases, with 11 bases spanning the gap. The CDR3 extends over 16 amino acids. Germline CDR1 PRHDT, CDR2 FYEKMQ (reference sequence). CDR3 region: CASSLGRRIANYGYTF. The CDR3 coding sequence is TGTGCCAGCAGCTTAGGCAGGCGGATTGCTAACTATGGCTACACCTTC. Based on the CDR3 plus reference TRBV13 and TRBJ1-2, the full variable domain is AAGVIQSPRHLIKEKRETATLKCYPIPRHDTVYWYQQGPGQDPQFLISFYEKMQSDKGSIPDRFSAQQFSDYHSELNMSSLELGDSALYFCASSLGRRIANYGYTFGSGTRLTVV.

This clonotype came up a few times. This chain joins TRBV7-9 and TRBJ2-4, with 7 positions matching TRBD1. Germline V gene data show CDR1 as SEHNR and CDR2 as FQNEAQ (reference sequence). V was pared by 3 bases and J by 3 bases, with 5 bases of the junction left unmatched. The CDR3 runs to 15 residues. As DNA, the CDR3 is TGTGCCAGCAGCTTTCGACAGGGCGACAAAAACATTCAGTACTTC. Its translation is CASSFRQGDKNIQYF.

A few counts support this clonotype. The chain uses TRBV6-1 and TRBJ1-3, with a tentative D call TRBD1 (5 bases). In germline, CDR1 is MNHNS, CDR2 SASEGT. Trimming pared 4 bases from V and 4 bases from J, leaving 11 bases between. The CDR3 extends over 14 amino acids. CDR3 sequence: CASSAKRGGNTIYF. The CDR3 DNA reads as TGTGCCAGCAGTGCCAAGAGGGGAGGAAACACCATATATTTT.

The rearrangement uses TRBV6-2 or TRBV6-3 and TRBJ2-2; D not resolved. The CDR3 length is 14 residues. The ends were cut back, 2 bases at V and 4 bases at J, with 8 bases in the middle. Germline V CDR1 and CDR2: MNHEY, SVGEGT. The CDR3 is CASSYTGLTGELFF. CDR3 coding DNA: TGTGCCAGCAGTTACACGGGCCTCACCGGGGAGCTGTTTTTT.

This chain uses TRBV25-1 with TRBJ2-7, with D possibly being TRBD1 (6 bases). Trimming left V 4 bases short and J 5 bases short, with 15 bases between. The CDR3 spans 14 residues. CDR1 MGHDK and CDR2 SYGVNS come from the germline V gene. This CDR3 reads CASSALTGPHEQYF. CDR3 in DNA: TGTGCCAGCAGTGCCCTGACAGGTCCCCACGAGCAGTACTTC.

A remark on this clonotype: Sequence at one end of the junction differs from germline and may be a read error. This chain connects TRBV7-2 to TRBJ2-5, with a tentative D call TRBD2 (6 bases). CDR1 and CDR2 (germline): SGHTA, FQGNSA. CDR3 length: 15 residues. This CDR3 reads CVSSLAVSIQETQYF. As DNA, the CDR3 is TGTGTCAGCAGCTTAGCGGTCAGCATCCAAGAGACCCAGTACTTC.

The chain links TRBV7-2 to TRBJ2-5; D tentatively fits TRBD1 or TRBD2 (7 bases each). CDR3 length: 13 residues. V lost 4 bases to trimming and J lost 5 bases, with 11 bases between them. The germline CDR1 and CDR2 sequences are SGHTA and FQGNSA. CDR3 residues: CASSYQGGETQYF. As DNA, the CDR3 is TGTGCCAGCAGCTATCAGGGGGGGGAGACCCAGTACTTC.

The chain has TRBV12-3 or TRBV12-4 and TRBJ2-1; 8 bases line up with TRBD1. The J segment lost 4 bases and the V segment lost 2 bases, leaving 4 bases of the junction unmatched. This CDR3 has 15 amino acids. As DNA, the CDR3 is TGTGCCAGCAGTTTAAAGGACAGGGTATACAATGAGCAGTTCTTC. Protein product: CASSLKDRVYNEQFF.

This chain links TRBV9 with TRBJ2-3; D gene unclear. The CDR3 contains 15 residues. Germline V gene lookup returns CDR1 SGDLS and CDR2 YYNGEE. V shed 1 base and J shed 3 bases, with 12 bases lying between them. Written as DNA, the CDR3 is TGTGCCAGCAGCGTACAGACATCAAAAACAGATACGCAGTATTTT. This codes for CASSVQTSKTDTQYF.

The chain links TRBV4-1 to TRBJ1-6, with TRBD1 matching over 7 bases. Germline CDR1 and CDR2: MGHRA and YSYEKL. V shed 2 bases and J 7 bases; nucleotides not matched to a gene: 5. CDR3 length: 15 residues. CDR3 in amino acids: CASSQQDRENSPLHF. CDR3 bases: TGCGCCAGCAGCCAACAAGACAGGGAGAATTCACCCCTCCACTTT.

This chain links TRBV12-3 or TRBV12-4 with TRBJ1-4, with a possible D match to TRBD1 (5 bases). The CDR3 has 19 residues. With 3 bases removed from V and 2 bases from J, the gap between germline ends came to 22 bases. This CDR3 is CASSFFIPTGGDTNEKLFF. The CDR3, as DNA: TGTGCCAGCAGTTTCTTCATTCCGACGGGGGGTGATACTAATGAAAAACTGTTTTTT.

This rearrangement joins TRBV6-6 to TRBJ2-1; TRBD1 matches 9 bases. Germline assignment: CDR1 MNHNY and CDR2 SVGAGI (reference sequence). The trim removed 11 bases at V and 2 bases at J, leaving 4 bases unmatched. The CDR3 consists of 13 residues. CDR3 coding DNA: TGTGCCTCGGACAGGGGCACCTACAATGAGCAGTTCTTC. It codes for CASDRGTYNEQFF.

V and J are TRBV28 and TRBJ2-1; 12 nucleotides match TRBD2. The trim removed 3 bases at V and 6 bases at J, leaving 6 bases unmatched. This CDR3 has 16 amino acids. The V gene's germline CDR1 is MDHEN and CDR2 SYDVKM. CDR3 amino acids: CASSFLGLAGFNEQFF. CDR3 bases: TGTGCCAGCAGTTTCCTAGGACTAGCGGGGTTCAATGAGCAGTTCTTC.